A single sample gave rise to the 3 T cell receptor beta chains below, sequenced in a study of cytomegalovirus exposure and HLA in healthy donors. Use of 60 Vbeta and 13 Jbeta primers characterized the PCR. The method was immunoSEQ multiplex PCR; TCRdb's version includes in-frame clones alone and lacks a portion of them. The table shows around 150,000 clones, with about 70% occurring only once. Sequences were obtained from PBMCs. The receptors were sampled from a woman in her thirties or forties in good health and CMV-seronegative.

The V call is TRBV5-6, the J call TRBJ1-2, with 8 bases that match TRBD1. Germline-derived CDR1 and CDR2 are SGHDT and YYEEEE. This CDR3 has 15 amino acids. The junction had 10 bases not matched to a gene; V was cut back by 4 bases and J by 5 bases. The CDR3 DNA reads TGTGCCAGCAGCCCGCACGGACAGGGTTGGTATGGCTACACCTTC. Translated: CASSPHGQGWYGYTF.

V and J are TRBV29-1 and TRBJ1-1, with D tentatively TRBD1 (5 bases). Trimming left V 7 bases short and J 3 bases short, with 12 bases between. This CDR3 region has 12 residues. Germline V gives CDR1 SQVTM, CDR2 ANQGSEA. CDR3 protein: CSADDRYTEAFF. The CDR3 DNA follows: TGCAGCGCTGATGACAGATACACTGAAGCTTTCTTT.

The CDR3 spells CAIIADRRGGELFF. As DNA, the CDR3 is TGTGCCATCATCGCCGACAGACGCGGCGGGGAGCTGTTTTTT. The chain links TRBV10-3 to TRBJ2-2, with D possibly TRBD1 on 5 matching bases. V shed 7 bases and J shed 7 bases, with 16 bases lying between them. Germline assignment: CDR1 ENHRY and CDR2 SYGVKD. CDR3 length: 14 amino acids.